The rows below give T cell receptor beta chains drawn from one sample of a study of blood T cells in healthy people across ages. TCRdb passed the 5' RACE reads through MiXCR, listing each CDR3 protein once. This sample carries nearly 800,000 distinct CDR3 sequences, about 56% of them seen once, and the ten largest clones take around a quarter. The sequenced sample was blood. These receptors came from a man aged 40-50 years in good health. Each CDR3 is given with its conserved first and last residue. Each record gives: V gene, CDR3 protein.

V: TRBV7-9
CDR3: CASSEGYPDTQYF

V: TRBV7-9
CDR3: CASRRRLAVSYNEQYF

V: TRBV6-2/TRBV6-3
CDR3: CASSYTLGSRQGEFF

V: TRBV28
CDR3: CASSSPPPQVTYTGEQFF

V: TRBV12-3/TRBV12-4
CDR3: CASRTASEQYF

V: TRBV4-1
CDR3: CASSQEGSWIAKNIQYF

V: TRBV25-1
CDR3: CASIEYDKGEQYF

V: TRBV7-8
CDR3: CASSRRGGNNEQYF

V: TRBV20-1
CDR3: CSARGRNTGELFF

V: TRBV20-1
CDR3: CSAPLSQGARYEQYF

V: TRBV29-1
CDR3: CSVEDSGGAETQYF

V: TRBV4-3
CDR3: CASSQDAGTLAQYF

V: TRBV27
CDR3: CASSPNTDYEQYF

V: TRBV11-2
CDR3: CASNQGDVETQYF

V: TRBV20-1
CDR3: CSARSFTGGGALKLDTQYF

V: TRBV3-1
CDR3: CASNHAGASNSPLHF

V: TRBV5-1
CDR3: CASIPRQGTGELFF

V: TRBV18
CDR3: CASSPWPPGTNEKLFF

V: TRBV29-1
CDR3: CSGGIGGGPRDTQYF

V: TRBV7-2
CDR3: CASQRLTVETQYF

V: TRBV29-1
CDR3: CSKYDQETQYF

V: TRBV29-1
CDR3: CSTLTGEYGYTF

V: TRBV7-8
CDR3: CASSLARTSNPDTQYF